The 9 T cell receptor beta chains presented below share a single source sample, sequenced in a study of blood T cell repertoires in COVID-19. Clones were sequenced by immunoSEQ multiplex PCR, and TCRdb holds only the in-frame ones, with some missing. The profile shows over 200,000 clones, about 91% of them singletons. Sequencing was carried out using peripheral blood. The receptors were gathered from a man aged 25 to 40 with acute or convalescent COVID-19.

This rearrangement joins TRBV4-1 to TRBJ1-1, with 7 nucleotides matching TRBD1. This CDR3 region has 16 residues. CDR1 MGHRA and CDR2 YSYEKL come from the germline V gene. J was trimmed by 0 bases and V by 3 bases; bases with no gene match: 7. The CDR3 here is CASSQTSTGLNTEAFF. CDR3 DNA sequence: TGCGCCAGCAGCCAGACCTCGACAGGGTTGAACACTGAAGCTTTCTTT.

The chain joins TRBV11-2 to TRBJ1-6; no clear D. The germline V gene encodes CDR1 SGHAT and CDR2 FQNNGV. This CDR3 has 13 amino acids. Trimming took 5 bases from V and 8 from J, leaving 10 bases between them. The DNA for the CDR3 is TGTGCCAGCAGCCGCGTGAGTGATTCACCCCTCCACTTT. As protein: CASSRVSDSPLHF.

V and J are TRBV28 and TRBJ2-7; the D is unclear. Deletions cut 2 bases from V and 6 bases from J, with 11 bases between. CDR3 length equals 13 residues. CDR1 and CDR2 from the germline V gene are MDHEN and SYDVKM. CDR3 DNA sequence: TGTGCCAGCAGTTTAGGAGCCATCCGCGAGCAGTACTTC. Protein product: CASSLGAIREQYF.

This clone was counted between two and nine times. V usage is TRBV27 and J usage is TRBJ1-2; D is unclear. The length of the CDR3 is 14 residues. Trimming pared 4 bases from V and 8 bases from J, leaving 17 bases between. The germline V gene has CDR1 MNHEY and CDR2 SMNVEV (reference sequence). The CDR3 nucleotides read TGTGCCAGCAGTTCCCCGTCTCAACCTGGCGGCTACACCTTC. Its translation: CASSSPSQPGGYTF.

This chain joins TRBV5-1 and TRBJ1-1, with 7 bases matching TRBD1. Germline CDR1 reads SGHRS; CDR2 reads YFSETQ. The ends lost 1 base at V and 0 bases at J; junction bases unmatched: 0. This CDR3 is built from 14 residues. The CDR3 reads CASSLTGVNTEAFF. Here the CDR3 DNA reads TGCGCCAGCAGCTTGACAGGGGTGAACACTGAAGCTTTCTTT. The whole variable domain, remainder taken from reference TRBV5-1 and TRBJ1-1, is KAGVTQTPRYLIKTRGQQVTLSCSPISGHRSVSWYQQTPGQGLQFLFEYFSETQRNKGNFPGRFSGRQFSNSRSEMNVSTLELGDSALYLCASSLTGVNTEAFFGQGTRLTVV.

This CDR3 is CASGEGQATSPLHF. Here the CDR3 DNA reads TGCGCCAGCGGGGAGGGACAGGCAACTTCACCCCTCCACTTT. J is TRBJ1-6 and V is TRBV5-1; 8 bases agree with TRBD1. The CDR3 has 14 residues. Germline V gene sequence: CDR1 SGHRS, CDR2 YFSETQ. The V gene end was trimmed by 7 bases and the J gene end by 9 bases; junction bases not matched to a gene: 9.

The CDR3 reads CASSLPGLAQFF. In DNA, the CDR3 is TGTGCCAGCAGCTTACCGGGACTAGCACAGTTCTTC. The chain joins TRBV5-4 to TRBJ2-1; 9 bases fit TRBD2. V shed 2 bases, J shed 13 bases, and the junction held 4 bases outside the gene matches. From germline, CDR1 is SGHNT and CDR2 YYREEE (reference sequence). This CDR3 spans 12 amino acids. Filled out from reference TRBV5-4 and TRBJ2-1, the complete variable domain reads ETGVTQSPTHLIKTRGQQVTLRCSSQSGHNTVSWYQQALGQGPQFIFQYYREEENGRGNFPPRFSGLQFPNYSSELNVNALELDDSALYLCASSLPGLAQFFGPGTRLTVL.

The CDR3, as DNA: TGTGCCAGCAGTGGGACAGGGCGCTCCTACGAGCAGTACTTC. Protein product: CASSGTGRSYEQYF. This chain links TRBV28 with TRBJ2-7; 9 nucleotides line up with TRBD1. This CDR3 contains 14 residues. Germline trimming cut 5 bases from V and 0 bases from J; bases unmatched to any gene: 2. Germline CDR1 is MDHEN and CDR2 is SYDVKM.

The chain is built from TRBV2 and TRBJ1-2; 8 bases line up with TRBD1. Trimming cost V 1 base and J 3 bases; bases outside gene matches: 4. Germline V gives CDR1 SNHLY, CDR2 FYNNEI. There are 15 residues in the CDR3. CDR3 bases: TGTGCCAGCAGTGAAGAGGCAGGGGGCCACTATGGCTACACCTTC. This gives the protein CASSEEAGGHYGYTF.